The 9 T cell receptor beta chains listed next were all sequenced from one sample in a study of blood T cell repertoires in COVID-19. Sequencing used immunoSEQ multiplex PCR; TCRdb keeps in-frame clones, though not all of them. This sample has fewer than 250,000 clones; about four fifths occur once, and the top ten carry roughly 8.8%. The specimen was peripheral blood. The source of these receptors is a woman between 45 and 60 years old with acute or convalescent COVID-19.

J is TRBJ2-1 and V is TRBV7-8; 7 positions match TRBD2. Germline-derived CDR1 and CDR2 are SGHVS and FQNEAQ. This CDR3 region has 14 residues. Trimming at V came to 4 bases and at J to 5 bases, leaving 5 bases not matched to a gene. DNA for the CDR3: TGTGCCAGCAGCTCGGGACTACCTAACAATGAGCAGTTCTTC. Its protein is CASSSGLPNNEQFF.

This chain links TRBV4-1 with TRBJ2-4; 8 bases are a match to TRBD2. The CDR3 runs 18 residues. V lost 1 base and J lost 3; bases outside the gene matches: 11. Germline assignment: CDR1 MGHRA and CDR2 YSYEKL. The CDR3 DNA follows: TGCGCCAGCAGCCAAGGAGTAGGACTAGCCCCGATCAAAAACATTCAGTACTTC. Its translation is CASSQGVGLAPIKNIQYF.

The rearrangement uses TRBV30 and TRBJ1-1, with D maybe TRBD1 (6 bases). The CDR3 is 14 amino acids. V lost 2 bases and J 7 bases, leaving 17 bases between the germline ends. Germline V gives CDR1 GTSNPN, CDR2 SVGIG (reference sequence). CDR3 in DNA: TGTGCCTGGAGTCATTTTAGGGGGACCGTTGAAGCTTTCTTT. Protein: CAWSHFRGTVEAFF.

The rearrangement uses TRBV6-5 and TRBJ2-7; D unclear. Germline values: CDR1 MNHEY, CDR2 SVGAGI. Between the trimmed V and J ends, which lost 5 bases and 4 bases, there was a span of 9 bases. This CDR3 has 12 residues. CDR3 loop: CASSTSNYEQYF. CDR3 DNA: TGTGCCAGCAGTACCTCTAATTACGAGCAGTACTTC.

CDR3 protein: CASSYSDYLSYEQYF. For the CDR3, the DNA is TGTGCCAGCAGTTACTCTGACTACCTCTCCTACGAGCAGTACTTC. V and J are TRBV6-2 or TRBV6-3 and TRBJ2-7, with D possibly TRBD2 on 5 matching bases. The CDR3 contains 15 residues. From germline, CDR1 is MNHEY and CDR2 SVGEGT. Trimming left V 0 bases short and J 0 bases short, with 9 bases between.

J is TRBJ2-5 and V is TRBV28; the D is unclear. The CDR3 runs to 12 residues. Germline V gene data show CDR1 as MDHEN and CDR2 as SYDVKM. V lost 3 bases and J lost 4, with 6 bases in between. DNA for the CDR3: TGTGCCAGCAGTTTGCTAACAGAGACCCAGTACTTC. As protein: CASSLLTETQYF.

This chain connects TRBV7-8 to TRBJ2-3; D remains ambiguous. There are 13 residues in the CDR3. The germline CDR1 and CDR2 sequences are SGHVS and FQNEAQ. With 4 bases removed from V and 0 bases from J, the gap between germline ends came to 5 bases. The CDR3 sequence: CASSSQSTDTQYF. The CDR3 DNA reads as TGTGCCAGCAGCTCCCAAAGCACAGATACGCAGTATTTT.

This chain's CDR3 is CASSKEGDEQYF. CDR3 nucleotide sequence: TGTGCCAGCTCCAAAGAGGGGGACGAGCAGTACTTC. V is TRBV18 and J is TRBJ2-7; D is possibly TRBD1 (6 bases). The germline CDR1 and CDR2 sequences are KGHSH and LQKENI. V was shortened by 6 bases and J by 5 bases, with 11 bases between the two germline ends. The CDR3 covers 12 residues. The full variable domain, in which reference TRBV18 and TRBJ2-7 provide the parts outside the CDR3, is NAGVMQNPRHLVRRRGQEARLRCSPMKGHSHVYWYRQLPEEGLKFMVYLQKENIIDESGMPKERFSAEFPKEGPSILRIQQVVRGDSAAYFCASSKEGDEQYFGPGTRLTVT.

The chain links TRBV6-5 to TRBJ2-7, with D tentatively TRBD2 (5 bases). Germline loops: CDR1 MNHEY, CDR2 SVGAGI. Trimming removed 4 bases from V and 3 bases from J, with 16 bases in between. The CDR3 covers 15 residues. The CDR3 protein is CASSSSRTFVYEQYF. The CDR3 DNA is TGTGCCAGCAGTTCAAGCCGGACTTTCGTCTACGAGCAGTACTTC.